This TCR beta chain is from a study of lymphopenia after photon versus proton radiotherapy. Study-level findings and limits: Photon-treated patients lost naive T cells and TCR diversity; proton-treated stayed stable.

The assay was immunoSEQ multiplex PCR, and TCRdb's table has in-frame clones only and misses some. The sample has about 160,000 clones, roughly nine tenths seen once. CDR1 LNHDA and CDR2 SQIVND come from the germline V gene (reference sequence). The V end was cut by 4 bases, the J end by 2 bases, with 18 bases between. The CDR3 runs to 17 residues. In regard to this clone: The target antigen is unknown.

Sample: peripheral blood, taken from a patient treated with photon-based radiotherapy. This chain uses TRBV19 with TRBJ1-5; possibly TRBD1 for D (5 bases). The clonotype originates from a man aged 45-65 years with gastric cancer. The DNA of the CDR3 is TGTGCCAGTAGTAGTTCAAGCATGGGGGGGGGCAATCAGCCCCAGCATTTT. Protein: CASSSSSMGGGNQPQHF.